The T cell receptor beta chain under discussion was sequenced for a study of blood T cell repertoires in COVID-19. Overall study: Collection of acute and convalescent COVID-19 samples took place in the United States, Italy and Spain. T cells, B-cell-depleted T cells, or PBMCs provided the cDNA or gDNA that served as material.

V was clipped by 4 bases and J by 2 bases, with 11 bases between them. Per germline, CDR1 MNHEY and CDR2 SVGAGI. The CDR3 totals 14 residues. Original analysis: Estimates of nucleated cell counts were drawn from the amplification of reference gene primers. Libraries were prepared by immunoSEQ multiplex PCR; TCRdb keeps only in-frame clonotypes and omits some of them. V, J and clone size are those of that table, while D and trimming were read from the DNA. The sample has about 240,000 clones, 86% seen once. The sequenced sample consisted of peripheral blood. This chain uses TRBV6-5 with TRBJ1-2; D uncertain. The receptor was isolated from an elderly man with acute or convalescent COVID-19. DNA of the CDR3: TGTGCCAGCAGTTCCACGGCACAGAACTATGGCTACACCTTC. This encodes CASSSTAQNYGYTF.